These 25 T cell receptor beta chains were sequenced from one sample in a study of shared clonotypes between healthy human individuals. Profiling relied on immunoSEQ multiplex PCR, and the TCRdb table lists in-frame clones only, not all of them. Among about 600,000 clones listed, roughly 97% were seen once. Sequenced input: naive CD4+ T cells sorted from blood. Subset in this sample: CD45RA+ positively selected. The receptors stem from a woman in her 30s in good health.

This clone has only one observation. This chain links TRBV6-1 with TRBJ2-1; 8 bases fit TRBD1. The germline V gene has CDR1 MNHNS and CDR2 SASEGT. With V trimmed by 7 bases and J by 5 bases, 7 bases remained unmatched. CDR3 length: 14 residues. The CDR3 is CASITGRGHNEQFF. The DNA for the CDR3 is TGTGCCAGCATAACGGGCAGGGGGCACAATGAGCAGTTCTTC.

The J gene is TRBJ1-1, the V gene TRBV4-1, with unresolved D. V lost 1 base, J lost 1 base, and 7 bases lay in between. The CDR3 spans 14 residues. The germline V gene has CDR1 MGHRA and CDR2 YSYEKL. CDR3 residues: CASSQVLENTEAFF. CDR3 DNA: TGCGCCAGCAGCCAAGTCTTAGAGAACACTGAAGCTTTCTTT.

This clone was seen once. The chain joins TRBV5-5 to TRBJ1-3; D is undetermined. V lost 4 bases and J lost 1, with 3 bases in between. This CDR3 has 12 residues. The V gene's germline CDR1 is SGHKS and CDR2 YYEKEE (reference sequence). CDR3 coding DNA: TGTGCCAGCAGCCCTTCTGGAAACACCATATATTTT. This gives the protein CASSPSGNTIYF.

The chain combines TRBV19 with TRBJ1-1; TRBD1 is a possible D gene (5 bases). CDR1 and CDR2 (germline): LNHDA, SQIVND (reference sequence). Trimming removed 5 bases at V and 5 bases at J, with 12 bases between. The CDR3 is 13 residues long. The CDR3 DNA sequence: TGTGCCAGTAGTTTGCAGGGCTCGACTGAAGCTTTCTTT. Encoded protein: CASSLQGSTEAFF. Drawing the rest from reference TRBV19 and TRBJ1-1, the complete variable domain is DGGITQSPKYLFRKEGQNVTLSCEQNLNHDAMYWYRQDPGQGLRLIYYSQIVNDFQKGDIAEGYSVSREKKESFPLTVTSAQKNPTAFYLCASSLQGSTEAFFGQGTRLTVV.

The chain uses TRBV7-9 and TRBJ2-4; D is possibly TRBD1 (6 bases). The length of the CDR3 is 15 residues. V was shortened by 2 bases and J by 2 bases, with 10 bases between the two germline ends. Germline values: CDR1 SEHNR, CDR2 FQNEAQ (reference sequence). CDR3 nucleotide sequence: TGTGCCAGCAGCTTAAGGACAGACCCCAAAAACATTCAGTACTTC. Protein product: CASSLRTDPKNIQYF. Together with reference TRBV7-9 and TRBJ2-4, the CDR3 gives the full variable domain: DTGVSQNPRHKITKRGQNVTFRCDPISEHNRLYWYRQTLGQGPEFLTYFQNEAQLEKSRLLSDRFSAERPKGSFSTLEIQRTEQGDSAMYLCASSLRTDPKNIQYFGAGTRLSVL.

This chain uses TRBV6-5 with TRBJ2-7; 11 positions agree with TRBD1. The CDR3 length is 14 residues. V lost 5 bases, J lost 5 bases, and 5 bases stayed unmatched. Germline lookup yields CDR1 MNHEY and CDR2 SVGAGI. The CDR3 loop is CASSLDRGRNEQYF. In nucleotides, the CDR3 is TGTGCCAGCAGTCTGGACAGGGGGCGAAACGAGCAGTACTTC.

The chain has TRBV10-2 and TRBJ2-1; 8 nucleotides match TRBD2. Germline V gene data show CDR1 as WSHSY and CDR2 as SAAADI. CDR3 length equals 13 residues. Trimming took 6 bases from V and 8 from J; bases not matched to a gene: 6. The CDR3 DNA is TGCGCCAGCAGACTGGGACTAGACCATGAGCAGTTCTTC. Translation gives CASRLGLDHEQFF.

Notes on this clone: This CDR3 is also generated by other DNA sequences in the sample. The V gene is TRBV5-1, the J gene TRBJ2-5; D might be TRBD1 (6 bases). CDR1 and CDR2 (germline): SGHRS, YFSETQ. The germline V and J ends were trimmed by 0 bases and 2 bases, with 8 bases remaining between them. The CDR3 totals 14 residues. The CDR3 protein is CASSLGRGQETQYF. DNA of the CDR3: TGCGCCAGCAGCTTGGGCAGGGGACAAGAGACCCAGTACTTC.

The V and J genes are TRBV7-9 and TRBJ2-7; the D gene is possibly TRBD2 (7 bases). This CDR3 contains 15 residues. Germline lookup yields CDR1 SEHNR and CDR2 FQNEAQ (reference sequence). V was cut by 5 bases and J by 0 bases, with 14 bases left in between. The CDR3 nucleotides read TGTGCCAGCAGCCTCGGCGGGGGCCTCTCCTACGAGCAGTACTTC. This gives the protein CASSLGGGLSYEQYF.

The chain links TRBV7-9 to TRBJ1-4; D is ambiguous. Germline CDR1 reads SEHNR; CDR2 reads FQNEAQ (reference sequence). The V and J ends lost 5 bases and 6 bases respectively, with 4 bases between them. The CDR3 runs to 11 residues. As DNA, the CDR3 is TGTGCCAGCAGCCCCTATGAAAAACTGTTTTTT. Protein: CASSPYEKLFF.

Comments on this clone: At the DNA level, this CDR3 is encoded by other sequences in the same sample as well. The genes are TRBV6-5 and TRBJ1-3; no clear D. The V gene lost 0 bases and the J gene lost 1 base, with 4 bases spanning the gap. Per the germline V gene, CDR1 is MNHEY and CDR2 is SVGAGI. The CDR3 consists of 14 residues. CDR3 coding DNA: TGTGCCAGCAGTTACTCGAGTTCTGGAAACACCATATATTTT. Translation: CASSYSSSGNTIYF.

This chain joins TRBV15 and TRBJ2-7, with TRBD1 matching over 12 bases. Looked up from germline, CDR1 is LNHNV and CDR2 is YYDKDF (reference sequence). This CDR3 is 15 amino acids long. The V segment lost 0 bases and the J segment 5 bases; nucleotides outside the gene matches: 2. CDR3 protein: CATSRDGTGGDEQYF. CDR3 DNA: TGTGCCACCAGCAGAGACGGGACAGGGGGCGACGAGCAGTACTTC.

The J gene is TRBJ1-1, the V gene TRBV2, with D uncertain. V was clipped by 6 bases and J by 0 bases, with 14 bases between them. CDR1 and CDR2 from the germline V gene are SNHLY and FYNNEI. CDR3 length: 15 amino acids. The CDR3 coding sequence is TGTGCCAGCAGCCTCCGGCTAGTGGTGAACACTGAAGCTTTCTTT. Its protein is CASSLRLVVNTEAFF.

The chain uses TRBV5-1 and TRBJ2-3; D is undetermined. The germline V gene has CDR1 SGHRS and CDR2 YFSETQ. Deletions cut 4 bases from V and 1 base from J, with 10 bases between. The CDR3 totals 14 residues. Here the CDR3 DNA reads TGCGCCAGCAGCGCGACTCGGGGCACAGATACGCAGTATTTT. Translation gives CASSATRGTDTQYF.

The rearrangement uses TRBV28 and TRBJ2-2, with 14 bases aligning to TRBD2. The CDR3 spans 19 residues. J lost 1 base, V lost 4 bases, and 8 bases had no gene match. Germline CDR1 MDHEN, CDR2 SYDVKM. For the CDR3, the DNA is TGTGCCAGCAGTTACGGACTAGCGGGAGGTCGGCGGAACACCGGGGAGCTGTTTTTT. This codes for CASSYGLAGGRRNTGELFF.

This chain connects TRBV6-4 to TRBJ1-4; TRBD1 aligns across 10 bases. The CDR3 runs to 16 residues. CDR1 is MRHNA, CDR2 SNTAGT, per germline. With V trimmed by 7 bases and J by 7 bases, 12 bases remained unmatched. The CDR3 nucleotides read TGTGCCAGCACCCATCCGGGACAGGGGTGGGGTGAAAAACTGTTTTTT. Translation: CASTHPGQGWGEKLFF.

The V gene is TRBV20-1, the J gene TRBJ1-5; D call uncertain. The CDR3 runs 11 residues. Looked up from germline, CDR1 is DFQATT and CDR2 is SNEGSKA (reference sequence). Deletions cut 1 base from V and 9 bases from J, with 7 bases between. CDR3 region: CSARVEGPQHF. In nucleotides, the CDR3 is TGCAGTGCTAGAGTGGAAGGGCCCCAGCATTTT.

The gene calls are TRBV11-3 and TRBJ2-5, with 7 bases fitting TRBD1. Germline CDR1 and CDR2: SGHNT and YENEEA. The CDR3 sequence is 13 residues long. V dropped 6 bases and J dropped 4; count of bases not matched to a gene: 5. CDR3 sequence: CASSPSGGETQYF. CDR3 DNA: TGTGCCAGCAGTCCCTCAGGGGGAGAGACCCAGTACTTC.

The chain has TRBV19 and TRBJ2-1; D is undetermined. Germline V lookup: CDR1 LNHDA, CDR2 SQIVND (reference sequence). The CDR3 spans 16 residues. V was cut by 3 bases and J by 0 bases, with 12 bases left in between. CDR3 sequence: CASSIRPHSSYNEQFF. The CDR3 region has the DNA TGTGCCAGTAGTATCAGGCCCCACAGCTCCTACAATGAGCAGTTCTTC.

The chain combines TRBV19 with TRBJ2-7, with D possibly being TRBD1 or TRBD2 (6 bases each). The V end was cut by 5 bases, the J end by 3 bases, with 11 bases between. This CDR3 spans 13 amino acids. Germline CDR1 LNHDA, CDR2 SQIVND (reference sequence). The CDR3 here is CASSRGTNYEQYF. In nucleotides, the CDR3 is TGTGCCAGTAGTCGCGGGACAAACTACGAGCAGTACTTC.

The genes are TRBV2 and TRBJ1-4, with 8 bases matching TRBD1. The germline gives CDR1 SNHLY, CDR2 FYNNEI. J was trimmed by 7 bases and V by 11 bases; bases with no gene match: 9. This CDR3 has 13 amino acids. CDR3 in amino acids: CAGQGARGEKLFF. CDR3 nucleotide sequence: TGTGCCGGTCAGGGGGCTCGGGGTGAAAAACTGTTTTTT.

The chain joins TRBV19 to TRBJ2-1; 8 bases match TRBD1. Germline V gene data show CDR1 as LNHDA and CDR2 as SQIVND (reference sequence). The junction had 3 bases not matched to a gene; V was cut back by 4 bases and J by 7 bases. There are 13 residues in the CDR3. The CDR3 region is CASSKTGVNEQFF. CDR3 sequence (DNA): TGTGCCAGTAGTAAGACAGGGGTAAATGAGCAGTTCTTC.

This rearrangement joins TRBV30 to TRBJ1-6; D call uncertain. This CDR3 spans 13 amino acids. Germline V lookup: CDR1 GTSNPN, CDR2 SVGIG (reference sequence). V lost 4 bases and J 6 bases, leaving 10 bases between the germline ends. CDR3: CAWKAYSNSPLHF. DNA for the CDR3: TGTGCCTGGAAGGCGTATAGTAATTCACCCCTCCACTTT.

V usage is TRBV5-1 and J usage is TRBJ2-3; D gene unclear. The germline V gene encodes CDR1 SGHRS and CDR2 YFSETQ. The CDR3 totals 14 residues. V dropped 3 bases and J dropped 4 bases, with 12 bases sitting between them. CDR3 nucleotide sequence: TGCGCCAGCAGCTCCTCCGGCGGTGCAGATACGCAGTATTTT. The encoded protein is CASSSSGGADTQYF.

The genes are TRBV2 and TRBJ2-1, with a possible D match to TRBD2 (5 bases). CDR1 and CDR2 (germline): SNHLY, FYNNEI. CDR3 length: 13 residues. Here the CDR3 reads CATNSGAGNEQFF. CDR3 nucleotide sequence: TGTGCAACCAACAGCGGAGCTGGCAATGAGCAGTTCTTC.